Listed below are T cell receptor beta chains from one sample, sequenced in a study of OX40 agonist ivuxolimab in advanced cancers. Measured with immunoSEQ multiplex PCR; TCRdb has only the in-frame clones, and not every one. There are about 90,000 clones in the sample; roughly 93% occur only once, and about 0.35% lies in the top ten. Sequencing was performed on CD4+ or CD8+ T cells sorted from blood, taken in a trial of the OX40 agonist ivuxolimab. The receptors shown here come from an adult with an advanced solid tumor such as melanoma, head and neck, liver or kidney cancer. Both conserved end residues are part of each CDR3. D genes are given only for firm matches. Size tells how often a clone was seen (once, few, many) or the class of an expanded clone, and some rows leave it out.

-	TRBJ2-3	-	TRBV28	CASTPQLVRTDTQYF	TGTGCCAGCACCCCCCAGCTAGTGAGAACAGATACGCAGTATTTT
-	TRBJ2-3	-	TRBV11-2	CASSLREDTQYF	TGTGCCAGCAGCTTAAGGGAAGATACGCAGTATTTT
TRBD2	TRBJ2-2	-	TRBV7-8	CASSSGLAGVAGELFF	TGTGCCAGCAGCTCAGGACTAGCGGGAGTGGCCGGGGAGCTGTTTTTT
-	TRBJ2-7	-	TRBV28	CASSSTATVRSYEQYF	TGTGCCAGCAGTTCCACCGCCACCGTTCGCTCCTACGAGCAGTACTTC
-	TRBJ2-3	-	TRBV5-4	CASSLDRTEDTQYF	TGTGCCAGCAGCTTGGACCGGACGGAAGATACGCAGTATTTT
TRBD2	TRBJ2-1	-	TRBV7-2	CASSLGAGGAYNEQFF	TGTGCCAGCAGCTTAGGAGCGGGGGGCGCCTACAATGAGCAGTTCTTC
-	TRBJ1-1	-	TRBV9	CASSTSVTGRVNTEAFF	TGTGCCAGCAGCACCTCCGTAACGGGGCGGGTGAACACTGAAGCTTTCTTT
-	TRBJ2-7	-	TRBV5-4	CASSLERGLSYEQYF	TGTGCCAGCAGCTTGGAACGGGGACTCTCCTACGAGCAGTACTTC
TRBD2	TRBJ2-7	-	TRBV6-6	CASSPTSSSYEQYF	TGTGCCAGCAGTCCGACTAGCAGCTCCTACGAGCAGTACTTC
-	TRBJ1-3	-	TRBV15	CATSRGGQGSGNTIYF	TGTGCCACCAGCAGAGGTGGTCAAGGCTCTGGAAACACCATATATTTT
TRBD1	TRBJ1-4	-	TRBV4-2	CASSQADREKLFF	TGTGCCAGCAGCCAAGCGGACAGGGAAAAACTGTTTTTT
TRBD1	TRBJ2-3	-	TRBV6-5	CASSSLQGAYF	TGTGCCAGCAGTTCCTTACAGGGGGCCTATTTT
-	TRBJ2-5	-	TRBV11-2	CASSLDGAGGMKTQYF	TGTGCCAGCAGCTTAGATGGGGCAGGGGGGATGAAGACCCAGTACTTC
-	TRBJ1-5	few	TRBV28	CASNQQGGQPQHF	TGTGCCAGCAACCAACAGGGTGGTCAGCCCCAGCATTTT
-	TRBJ2-7	-	TRBV11-2	CASSIHNEQYF	TGTGCCAGCAGCATTCACAACGAGCAGTACTTC
-	TRBJ2-1	-	TRBV6-1	CASSDRGGQFF	TGTGCCAGCAGTGATAGAGGGGGGCAGTTCTTC
-	TRBJ1-5	-	TRBV19	CASSTQPGTNQPQHF	TGTGCCAGTAGTACCCAGCCGGGAACGAATCAGCCCCAGCATTTT
TRBD1	TRBJ2-7	once	TRBV18	CASSLQGGPYEQYF	TGTGCCAGCTCACTACAGGGGGGCCCCTACGAGCAGTACTTC
-	TRBJ2-1	-	TRBV7-2	CASSLARYDNEQFF	TGTGCCAGCAGCTTGGCGCGGTACGACAATGAGCAGTTCTTC
-	TRBJ2-5	-	TRBV5-6	CASSLGQGQTQYF	TGTGCCAGCAGCTTGGGTCAGGGGCAGACCCAGTACTTC
TRBD1	TRBJ2-5	-	TRBV4-1	CASSPTGQETQYF	TGCGCCAGCAGCCCGACAGGGCAAGAGACCCAGTACTTC
TRBD1	TRBJ2-1	-	TRBV9	CASSVGQGGNEQFF	TGTGCCAGCAGCGTAGGACAGGGGGGTAATGAGCAGTTCTTC
TRBD2	TRBJ2-3	-	TRBV7-2	CASSLAAGVSDTQYF	TGTGCCAGCAGCTTAGCCGCGGGAGTTTCGGATACGCAGTATTTT
-	TRBJ2-5	-	TRBV7-2	CASSLAAASVNQETQYF	TGTGCCAGCAGCTTAGCAGCCGCTAGCGTAAACCAAGAGACCCAGTACTTC
TRBD1	TRBJ2-5	-	TRBV6-6	CASRWTGQETQYF	TGTGCCAGCAGGTGGACAGGGCAAGAGACCCAGTACTTC
TRBD1	TRBJ1-2	-	TRBV10-2	CASSRDRTNYGYTF	TGCGCCAGCAGCCGGGACAGAACTAACTATGGCTACACCTTC
TRBD1	TRBJ2-7	-	TRBV11-2	CASSFGQGSDEQYF	TGTGCCAGCAGCTTCGGACAGGGCAGCGACGAGCAGTACTTC
TRBD2	TRBJ2-3	-	TRBV4-3	CASSPKPLAGTDTQYF	TGCGCCAGCAGCCCTAAGCCACTAGCGGGGACAGATACGCAGTATTTT
TRBD1	TRBJ2-7	once	TRBV5-6	CASSLMGTGTYEQYF	TGTGCCAGCAGCTTGATGGGGACAGGAACCTACGAGCAGTACTTC
TRBD2	TRBJ2-3	once	TRBV11-2	CASSLRRGSADTQYF	TGTGCCAGCAGCTTAAGGCGCGGGAGCGCCGATACGCAGTATTTT
TRBD2	TRBJ2-7	-	TRBV7-3	CASSPTSGSGEQYF	TGTGCCAGCAGCCCGACTAGCGGGAGCGGAGAGCAGTACTTC
-	TRBJ1-2	-	TRBV7-2	CASSLSGRQGNGYTF	TGTGCCAGCAGCTTATCTGGTCGGCAGGGAAATGGCTACACCTTC
TRBD1	TRBJ2-2	-	TRBV6-5	CASSLDRGGTGELFF	TGTGCCAGCAGTCTGGACAGGGGTGGTACCGGGGAGCTGTTTTTT
TRBD2	TRBJ2-5	-	TRBV27	CASSSRLAGVLETQYF	TGTGCCAGCAGTTCAAGACTAGCGGGAGTTCTAGAGACCCAGTACTTC
-	TRBJ2-5	-	TRBV6-6	CASSPGLMYQETQYF	TGTGCCAGCAGTCCGGGACTGATGTACCAAGAGACCCAGTACTTC
-	TRBJ2-6	-	TRBV5-6	CASSLGGGSGANVLTF	TGTGCCAGCAGCTTGGGAGGGGGCTCTGGGGCCAACGTCCTGACTTTC
-	TRBJ1-5	-	TRBV25-1	CASRGLDQPQHF	TGTGCCAGCAGGGGTCTCGACCAGCCCCAGCATTTT
TRBD2	TRBJ2-1	-	TRBV4-3	CASSQDGLAGGLFYEQFF	TGCGCCAGCAGCCAAGATGGACTAGCGGGAGGATTATTCTATGAGCAGTTCTTC
TRBD2	TRBJ2-7	-	TRBV28	CASRSGSVYEQYF	TGTGCCAGCAGAAGCGGGAGTGTCTACGAGCAGTACTTC
TRBD2	TRBJ2-2	-	TRBV13	CASSSMTSGKDGELFF	TGTGCCAGCAGCTCTATGACTAGCGGGAAGGACGGGGAGCTGTTTTTT
-	TRBJ2-5	-	TRBV7-6	CASSFSDPRQETQYF	TGTGCCAGCAGCTTCTCTGACCCGCGTCAAGAGACCCAGTACTTC
TRBD1	TRBJ1-2	-	TRBV4-3	CASSQDFPGQGTSGYTF	TGCGCCAGCAGCCAAGATTTTCCGGGACAGGGGACGAGCGGCTACACCTTC